The T cell receptor (beta chain) described here comes from a study of neurological immune-mediated disorders. This clonotype was seen many times. MiXCR was run by TCRdb on the 5' RACE reads, yielding one entry per CDR3 protein. In the table there are about 81,000 distinct CDR3 sequences, 3.5% to 4.5% of which are singletons. The time point: longitudinal time-point 3. The V and J ends lost 9 bases and 3 bases, in that order; junction bases with no gene match: 12. This CDR3 region has 14 residues. Per germline, CDR1 SGHRS and CDR2 YFSETQ. This receptor was taken from an older woman with multiple sclerosis. The rearrangement uses TRBV5-1 and TRBJ2-7, with 7 bases lining up with TRBD2. The sample taken for sequencing was PBMCs. The CDR3 loop is CATDCGGAGYEQYF. The CDR3 DNA follows: TGCGCCACCGATTGCGGGGGAGCAGGCTACGAGCAGTACTTC.